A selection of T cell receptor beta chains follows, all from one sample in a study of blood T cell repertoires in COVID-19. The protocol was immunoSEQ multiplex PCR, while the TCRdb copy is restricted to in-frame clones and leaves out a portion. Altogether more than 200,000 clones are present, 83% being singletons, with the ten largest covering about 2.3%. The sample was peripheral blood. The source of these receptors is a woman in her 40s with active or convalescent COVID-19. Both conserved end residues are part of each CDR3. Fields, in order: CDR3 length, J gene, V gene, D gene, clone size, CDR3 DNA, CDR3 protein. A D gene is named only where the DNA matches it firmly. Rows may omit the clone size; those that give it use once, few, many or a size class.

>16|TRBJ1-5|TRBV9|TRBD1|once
TGTGCCAGCAGCGTAAGAGACAGGGGGCAAAATCAGCCCCAGCATTTT
CASSVRDRGQNQPQHF
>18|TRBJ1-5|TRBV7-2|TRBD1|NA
TGTGCCAGCAGCCCAGAGGGGGGACAGAATAATAGCAATCAGCCCCAGCATTTT
CASSPEGGQNNSNQPQHF
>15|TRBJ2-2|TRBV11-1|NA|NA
TGTGCCCCTATTCGGACTTTGCGAGGAACCGGGGAGCTGTTTTTT
CAPIRTLRGTGELFF
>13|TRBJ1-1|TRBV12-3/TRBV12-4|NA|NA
TGTGCCAGCAGTTTAATAGGGGGCACTGAAGCTTTCTTT
CASSLIGGTEAFF
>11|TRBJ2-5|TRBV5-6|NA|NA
TGTGCCAGCAGCGATACTGGGACCCAGTACTTC
CASSDTGTQYF
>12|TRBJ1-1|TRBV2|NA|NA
TGTGCCAGCAGTGAACAGGGGCGCCAAGCTTTCTTT
CASSEQGRQAFF
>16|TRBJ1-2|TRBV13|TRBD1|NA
TGTGCCAGCAGCTTAGGCCCGGGACAGGGGGCGGATGGCTACACCTTC
CASSLGPGQGADGYTF
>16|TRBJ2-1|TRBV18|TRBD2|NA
TGTGCCAGCTCACCGCCCGAGGGACTAGCGGGGATCAGGCAGTTCTTC
CASSPPEGLAGIRQFF
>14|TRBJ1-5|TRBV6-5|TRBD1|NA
TGTGCCAGCAGCCTTCACAGGGGGGGGCAGCCCCAGCATTTT
CASSLHRGGQPQHF
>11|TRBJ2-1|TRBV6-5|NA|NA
TGTGCCAGCGGGAGGGGGACTGAGCAGTTCTTC
CASGRGTEQFF
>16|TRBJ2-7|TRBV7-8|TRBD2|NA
TGTGCCAGCAGCTTAGGGGCTAGCGGGAGAGGGTACGAGCAGTACTTC
CASSLGASGRGYEQYF
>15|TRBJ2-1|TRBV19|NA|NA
TGTGCCAGTAGTCCCCGGGACTCGAACTACAATGAGCAGTTCTTC
CASSPRDSNYNEQFF
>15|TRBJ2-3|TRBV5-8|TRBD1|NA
TGTGCCAGCAGCTTGGCGACAGGGCCAGGCGATACGCAGTATTTT
CASSLATGPGDTQYF
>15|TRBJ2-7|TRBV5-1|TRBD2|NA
TGCGCCAGCAGCTTGTATCTAGCGGGGGGCTACGAGCAGTACTTC
CASSLYLAGGYEQYF
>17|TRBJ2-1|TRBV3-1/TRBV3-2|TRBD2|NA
TGTGCCAGCAGCCAAATAGCGGGAGGTAGCTCCTACAATGAGCAGTTCTTC
CASSQIAGGSSYNEQFF
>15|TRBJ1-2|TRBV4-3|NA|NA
TGCGCCAGCAGCCAAGAGCAACATGGGGCTGGTGGCTACACCTTC
CASSQEQHGAGGYTF
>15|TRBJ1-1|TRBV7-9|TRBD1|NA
TGTGCCAGCAGCTTACTAGGACAGGGCGGGGATGAAGCTTTCTTT
CASSLLGQGGDEAFF
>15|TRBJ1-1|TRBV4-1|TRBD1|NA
TGCGCCAGCAGCCAAATGGGACAGATGAACACTGAAGCTTTCTTT
CASSQMGQMNTEAFF
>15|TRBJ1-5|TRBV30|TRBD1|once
TGTGCCTGGAGTGGGGGCGAAGGGGGCCTTTGGACCCAGCATTTT
CAWSGGEGGLWTQHF
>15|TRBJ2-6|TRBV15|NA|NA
TGTGCCACCAGCAGCCAGGGGTCTGGGGCCAACGTCCTGACTTTC
CATSSQGSGANVLTF
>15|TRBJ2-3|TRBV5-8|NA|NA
TGTGCCAGCGGGCTGGAGGGTCGGAGCACAGATACGCAGTATTTT
CASGLEGRSTDTQYF
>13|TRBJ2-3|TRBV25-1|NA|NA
TGTGCCAGTAGGGGGGAGGGGACAGATACGCAGTATTTT
CASRGEGTDTQYF
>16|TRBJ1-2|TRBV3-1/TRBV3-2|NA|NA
TGTGCCAGCAGCCAAGATTGGCGGGGGCGAAACTATGGCTACACCTTC
CASSQDWRGRNYGYTF
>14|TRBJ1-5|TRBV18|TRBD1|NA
TGTGCCAGCTCAGCGACAGGGGAAGATCAGCCCCAGCATTTT
CASSATGEDQPQHF
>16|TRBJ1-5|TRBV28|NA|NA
TGTGCCAGCAGTTCTCTCCCTACAGATAGCAATCAGCCCCAGCATTTT
CASSSLPTDSNQPQHF
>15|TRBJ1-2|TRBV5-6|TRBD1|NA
TGTGCCAGCAGATCCAGGGGGCGGTCTGACTATGGCTACACCTTC
CASRSRGRSDYGYTF
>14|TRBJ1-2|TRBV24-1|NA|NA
TGTGCCACCAGTGACCTGGACAGTAACTATGGCTACACCTTC
CATSDLDSNYGYTF
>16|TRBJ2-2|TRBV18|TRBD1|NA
TGTGCCAGCTCACCGGGACAGGGCCTCAACACCGGGGAGCTGTTTTTT
CASSPGQGLNTGELFF
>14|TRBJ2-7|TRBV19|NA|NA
TGTGCCAGTAGTTTAGAATCAGGGGGAGGCGAGCAGTACTTC
CASSLESGGGEQYF
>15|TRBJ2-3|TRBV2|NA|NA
TGTGCCAGCAGGGGACTCCGATCTAGCACAGATACGCAGTATTTT
CASRGLRSSTDTQYF
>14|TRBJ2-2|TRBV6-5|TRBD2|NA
TGTGCCAGCAGTAGACTAGCGGGCACCGGGGAGCTGTTTTTT
CASSRLAGTGELFF
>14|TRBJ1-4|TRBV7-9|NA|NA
TGTGCCAGCAGCTTAATCACAGAAAATGAAAAACTGTTTTTT
CASSLITENEKLFF
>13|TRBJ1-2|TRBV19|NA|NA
TGTGCCAGTAGTATAAGGGGTAACTATGGCTACACCTTC
CASSIRGNYGYTF
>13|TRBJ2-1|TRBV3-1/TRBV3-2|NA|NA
TGTGCCAGCAGCCGACTGATTCACAATGAGCAGTTCTTC
CASSRLIHNEQFF
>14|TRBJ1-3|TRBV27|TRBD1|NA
TGTGCCAGCAGTTCACAGGGGCCTGGAAACACCATATATTTT
CASSSQGPGNTIYF
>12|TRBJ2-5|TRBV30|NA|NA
TGTGCCTGGCATGCCTGGAGGGAGACCCAGTACTTC
CAWHAWRETQYF
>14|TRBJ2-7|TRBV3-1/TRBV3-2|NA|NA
TGTGCCAGCAGCCAAGACCGCCGGTCCTACGAGCAGTACTTC
CASSQDRRSYEQYF
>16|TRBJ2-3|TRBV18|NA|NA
TGTGCCAGCTCACCCCGGGGAGCGGGTAGCACAGATACGCAGTATTTT
CASSPRGAGSTDTQYF
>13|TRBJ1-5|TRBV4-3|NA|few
TGCGCCAGCAGCCAAGATTTAGTTCAGCCCCAGCATTTT
CASSQDLVQPQHF
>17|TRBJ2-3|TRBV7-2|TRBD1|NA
TGTGCCAGCAGCCACGCCAGACGACAGGGTGGCCCAGATACGCAGTATTTT
CASSHARRQGGPDTQYF
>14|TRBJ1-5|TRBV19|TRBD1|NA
TGTGCCAGTAGTCGAACGGACAGGCCAAAGCCCCAGCATTTT
CASSRTDRPKPQHF
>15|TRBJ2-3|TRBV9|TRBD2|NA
TGTGCCAGCAGCGTAGGGCTAGCGGGGGGAGATACGCAGTATTTT
CASSVGLAGGDTQYF
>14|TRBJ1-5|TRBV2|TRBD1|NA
TGTGCCAGCAGCGAAACAGGGGGGGATCAGCCCCAGCATTTT
CASSETGGDQPQHF
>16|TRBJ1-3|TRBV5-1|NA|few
TGCGCCAGCAGCTTGGTAGGGGCGAGCTCTGGAAACACCATATATTTT
CASSLVGASSGNTIYF
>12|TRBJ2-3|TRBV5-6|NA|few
TGTGCCAGCAGCTTGGTGGGACACCCGCAGTATTTT
CASSLVGHPQYF
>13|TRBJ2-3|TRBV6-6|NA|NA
TGTGCCAGCAGTTACTCCGACTCGCATCGTCAGTATTTT
CASSYSDSHRQYF
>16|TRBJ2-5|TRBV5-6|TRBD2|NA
TGTGCCAGCAGCCGCAGGACTAGCGGGCCCCAAGAGACCCAGTACTTC
CASSRRTSGPQETQYF
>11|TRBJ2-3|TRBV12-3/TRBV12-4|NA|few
TGTGCCAGCAGCCTTGCAGATACGCAGTATTTT
CASSLADTQYF
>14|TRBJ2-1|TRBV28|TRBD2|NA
TGTGCCAGCGCGCGGGGGGGCCACCACAATGAGCAGTTCTTC
CASARGGHHNEQFF
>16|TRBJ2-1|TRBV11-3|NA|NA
TGTGCCAGCAGCTGGTCTGGCGCAGGGGGGTACAATGAGCAGTTCTTC
CASSWSGAGGYNEQFF
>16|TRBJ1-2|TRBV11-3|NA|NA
TGTGCCAGCAGCTTCGGGAGGGGGAGCGGGGACTATGGCTACACCTTC
CASSFGRGSGDYGYTF
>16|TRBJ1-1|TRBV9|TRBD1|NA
TGTGCCAGCAGCGTAGATGGACAGGGGGGGAGCACTGAAGCTTTCTTT
CASSVDGQGGSTEAFF
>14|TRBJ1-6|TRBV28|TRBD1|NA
TGTGCCAGCAGCCTAGGACAGGGGAATTCACCCCTCCACTTT
CASSLGQGNSPLHF
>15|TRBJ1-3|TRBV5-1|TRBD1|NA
TGCGCCAGCACCGAACAGGGGCTCTCTGGAAACACCATATATTTT
CASTEQGLSGNTIYF
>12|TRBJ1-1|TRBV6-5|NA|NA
TGTGCCACCCGTTATGCCGGGACTGAAGCTTTCTTT
CATRYAGTEAFF
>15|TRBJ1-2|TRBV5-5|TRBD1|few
TGTGCCAGCAGTGCCGGACCAAACAGGGGGGGAGGCTACACCTTC
CASSAGPNRGGGYTF
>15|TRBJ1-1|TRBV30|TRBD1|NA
TGTGCCTGGAGTAGACCAGGGGGCCTTGACACTGAAGCTTTCTTT
CAWSRPGGLDTEAFF